The 5 T cell receptor beta chains given below trace back to one sample, sequenced in a study of regulatory T cells in long-lasting Graves disease. The time point: newly diagnosed GD, antithyroid drugs for less than 3 months. With RNA extracted from PBMCs as input, the TCR library was made. Libraries of TCR beta came from iRepertoire HTBI primers plus Arm-PCR of CDR3 regions. TCRdb used MiXCR to reprocess the multiplex PCR reads, holding one entry per CDR3 protein. The repertoire includes approximately 490,000 distinct CDR3 sequences, about a sixth of them detected once, and less than 15% sits in the top ten. The data were also submitted as part of a second study, on T cells in Graves' hyperthyroidism and ophthalmopathy.

Sequencing used peripheral blood mononuclear cells (PBMCs), obtained at new diagnosis, from a patient treated with antithyroid drugs. These receptors were collected from a man between 40 and 49 years old with Graves disease.

On this clonotype itself: A junction end diverges from the germline sequence, so it may reflect a read error. J is TRBJ2-2 and V is TRBV3-1; no clear D. The V gene's germline CDR1 is LGHDT and CDR2 YNNKEL (reference sequence). This CDR3 has 14 residues. CDR3 sequence: CASSQETNTEELFF. CDR3 coding DNA: TGTGCCAGCAGCCAAGAAACGAACACCGAGGAGCTGTTTTTT.

The J gene is TRBJ2-1, the V gene TRBV5-1; 7 bases agree with TRBD2. Trimming cost V 4 bases and J 4 bases; bases outside gene matches: 11. This CDR3 is 16 amino acids long. Germline V gene lookup returns CDR1 SGHRS and CDR2 YFSETQ. Here the CDR3 reads CASSPGGGRRYNEQFF. The CDR3 DNA reads as TGCGCCAGCAGCCCGGGCGGGGGACGGCGATACAATGAGCAGTTCTTC.

This clonotype was counted ten times or more. The chain carries TRBV2 and TRBJ2-7, with TRBD2 matching over 10 bases. This CDR3 spans 14 amino acids. Germline V CDR1 and CDR2: SNHLY, FYNNEI. V was pared by 7 bases and J by 5 bases, with 8 bases of the junction left unmatched. The CDR3 coding sequence is TGTGCCAGCAAGCGGCTAGCGGGAGTGAACGAGCAGTACTTC. Amino acid sequence: CASKRLAGVNEQYF. Together with reference TRBV2 and TRBJ2-7, the CDR3 gives the full variable domain: EPEVTQTPSHQVTQMGQEVILRCVPISNHLYFYWYRQILGQKVEFLVSFYNNEISEKSEIFDDQFSVERPDGSNFTLKIRSTKLEDSAMYFCASKRLAGVNEQYFGPGTRLTVT.

Concerning this clonotype itself: This could be a read error, since a much larger clone is one nucleotide away. The rearrangement joins TRBV12-3 or TRBV12-4 to TRBJ2-1; TRBD1 or TRBD2 may be the D gene (5 bases each). This CDR3 is 12 amino acids long. The V end was cut by 10 bases, the J end by 7 bases, with 14 bases between. The CDR3 coding sequence is TGTGCCAACAGCTGGGACGTGAATGAGCAGTTCTTC. Amino acids: CANSWDVNEQFF.

This clonotype was seen repeatedly, ten times or more. The chain recombines TRBV18 with TRBJ2-3; D unresolved. The V gene's germline CDR1 is KGHSH and CDR2 LQKENI. This CDR3 comprises 13 residues. V was clipped by 2 bases and J by 6 bases, with 9 bases between them. This CDR3 reads CASSPTQEDTQYF. The CDR3 coding sequence is TGTGCCAGCTCACCAACCCAGGAGGATACGCAGTATTTT. Together with reference TRBV18 and TRBJ2-3, the CDR3 gives the full variable domain: NAGVMQNPRHLVRRRGQEARLRCSPMKGHSHVYWYRQLPEEGLKFMVYLQKENIIDESGMPKERFSAEFPKEGPSILRIQQVVRGDSAAYFCASSPTQEDTQYFGPGTRLTVL.